Included here is one T cell receptor beta chain sequence, with context. Using its own MiXCR run on the RT-PCR reads, TCRdb lists one record per CDR3 protein. Among roughly 960,000 distinct CDR3 sequences listed, 15% to 20% were seen once. The source of the sample is a study of patients and donors after allogeneic stem cell transplantation. The CDR3 spans 18 residues. Per germline, CDR1 LGHDT and CDR2 YNNKEL (reference sequence). V lost 0 bases and J lost 0, with 17 bases in between. The specimen sequenced was blood, either unsorted or a sorted T cell fraction (not recorded which). This chain joins TRBV3-1 and TRBJ1-2; no definite D call. The TCR was taken from a human donor who was either an allogeneic HSCT recipient or a stem cell or donor lymphocyte infusion donor (not recorded which). It is not recorded whose cells these are; they may come from a transplant donor. CDR3 in DNA: TGTGCCAGCAGCCAAGAAGTCCCCTACAGCTTTGCTAACTATGGCTACACCTTC. Translating it yields CASSQEVPYSFANYGYTF.